This TCR beta chain was documented in a study of blood T cell repertoires in COVID-19. Across the study: The United States, Italy and Spain provided the acute and convalescent COVID-19 samples. T cells, B-cell-depleted T cells, or PBMCs provided the cDNA or gDNA that served as material.

Authors' analysis steps: Estimated nucleated cell counts came from reference gene primer amplification. TCRdb keeps only in-frame clones here, not all; method: immunoSEQ multiplex PCR. For V, J and clone size, that table is used; D and trimming come from the DNA. The table includes some 96,000 clones, about 85% detected once. The CDR3 runs 15 residues. Germline lookup yields CDR1 SGHRS and CDR2 YFSETQ. V was trimmed by 8 bases and J by 0 bases, leaving 15 bases between them. The clonotype was recovered from a human donor in a cohort sampled during active COVID-19. The sequencing input was peripheral blood. The rearrangement links TRBV5-1 to TRBJ2-1; D remains ambiguous. CDR3 protein: CASTSDPGSYNEQFF. The CDR3 DNA sequence: TGCGCCAGTACTTCTGACCCGGGCTCCTACAATGAGCAGTTCTTC.